This T cell receptor (beta chain) emerged from a study of cytomegalovirus exposure and HLA in healthy donors. This PCR relied on a set of 60 Vbeta primers and 13 Jbeta primers. TCRdb keeps only in-frame clones here, not all; method: immunoSEQ multiplex PCR. The sample yields 140,000 to 150,000 clones, about 10% seen once. General study findings and limits: CMV serostatus was the sole immune exposure information available.

This clone has a handful of counts. Antigen: not known. Other DNA sequences within the sample encode an identical CDR3. The specimen was PBMCs. The receptor was derived from a man aged 50 to 59 in good health and CMV-seronegative.

CDR3 region: CAWSGLAVTLLHNEQFF. CDR3 in DNA: TGTGCCTGGAGTGGCCTGGCGGTAACCCTCTTGCACAATGAGCAGTTCTTC. The chain employs TRBV30 and TRBJ2-1; the D is unclear. The V end lost 1 base, the J end lost 5 bases, and 21 bases lay between the germline ends. Germline lookup yields CDR1 GTSNPN and CDR2 SVGIG (reference sequence). The CDR3 is 17 amino acids.